This T cell receptor (beta chain) was retrieved from a study of spatial heterogeneity in lung cancer. On the study more broadly: Every unique TCR and UMI combination, on average, appeared more than ten times in raw reads.

Described time point: sample taken at primary tumor resection. Whole RNA, which was extracted from tumor, nontumor lung tissue or frozen PBMC, was sequenced without any cell sorting. TCRdb redid the calling of the 5' RACE reads with MiXCR, one entry per CDR3 protein. The data show around 10,000 distinct CDR3 sequences, about 6.7% seen once. Whole-study results and caveats: In tumor T cells, estimated coverage reached roughly 6.8% for alpha chains and roughly 14% for beta chains. The study found that expanded intratumoral alpha and beta TCR counts tracked tumor mutation counts.

The CDR3 is 15 amino acids. J was trimmed by 2 bases and V by 3 bases; bases with no gene match: 8. Germline CDR1 is DFQATT and CDR2 is SNEGSKA (reference sequence). Sample share makes this clonotype medium-sized (0.01 to 0.1%). The antigen is not known. Specimen: lung tumor tissue, collected at surgery. This chain uses TRBV20-1 with TRBJ2-5; 8 bases map to TRBD2. This TCR was sampled from a male donor with early-stage non-small cell lung cancer. CDR3 bases: TGCAGTGCTAGTCGGGCGGGGGGCCCTCAAGAGACCCAGTACTTC. It is translated as CSASRAGGPQETQYF.